The sequence of this TCR beta chain was determined in a study of cytomegalovirus exposure and HLA in healthy donors. Study results and limitations: When analyzed later, a missense DCLRE1C variant was found to be linked to TCR beta V- and J-gene trimming. As was reported, the classifier diagnosed cytomegalovirus status with high specificity and sensitivity. Some V segments, TRBV6-2 and TRBV6-3 among them, were indistinguishable and were therefore excluded.

The V segment lost 2 bases and the J segment 4 bases; nucleotides outside the gene matches: 6. Germline assignment: CDR1 SGHAT and CDR2 FQNNGV. The length of the CDR3 is 17 residues. Amplification used 60 Vbeta primers and 13 Jbeta primers. Sequencing was performed with immunoSEQ multiplex PCR; in TCRdb, only in-frame clones are kept and a portion is missing. The table records approximately 100,000 clones, roughly 79% of them present only once. On this clone itself: Its target is not known.

The chain carries TRBV11-2 and TRBJ1-4; 11 bases fit TRBD1. The sequenced material came from PBMCs. This receptor was obtained from a middle-aged man in good health and CMV-seronegative. As DNA, the CDR3 is TGTGCCAGCAGCTTAATCGGGACAGGGGGAATTAATGAAAAACTGTTTTTT. Its protein is CASSLIGTGGINEKLFF.